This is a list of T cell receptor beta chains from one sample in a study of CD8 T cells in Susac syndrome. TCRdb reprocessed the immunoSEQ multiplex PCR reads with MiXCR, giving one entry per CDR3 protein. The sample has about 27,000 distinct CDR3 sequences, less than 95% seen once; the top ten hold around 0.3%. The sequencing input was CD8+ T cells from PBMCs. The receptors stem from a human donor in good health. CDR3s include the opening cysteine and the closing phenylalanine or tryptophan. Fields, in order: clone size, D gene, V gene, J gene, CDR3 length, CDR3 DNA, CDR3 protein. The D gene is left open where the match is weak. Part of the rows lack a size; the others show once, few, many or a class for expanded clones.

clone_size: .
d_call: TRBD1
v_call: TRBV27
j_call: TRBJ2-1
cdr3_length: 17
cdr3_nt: TGTGCCAGCAGCCGGGACAGGGTCATCGACGGATACAATGAGCAGTTCTTC
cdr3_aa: CASSRDRVIDGYNEQFF

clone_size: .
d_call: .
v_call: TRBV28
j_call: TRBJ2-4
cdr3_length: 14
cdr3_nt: TGTGCCAGCAGTTTGTTAGGTCCCGAAAACATTCAGTACTTC
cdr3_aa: CASSLLGPENIQYF

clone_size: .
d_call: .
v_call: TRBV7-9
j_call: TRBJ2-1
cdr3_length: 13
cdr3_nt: TGTGCCAGCAGCCCGCAGCTTTACAATGAGCAGTTCTTC
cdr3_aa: CASSPQLYNEQFF

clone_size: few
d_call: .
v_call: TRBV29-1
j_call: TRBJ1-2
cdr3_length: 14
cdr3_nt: TGCAGCGTTGAAGGGCAGGGCCTGAACTATGGCTACACCTTT
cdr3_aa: CSVEGQGLNYGYTF

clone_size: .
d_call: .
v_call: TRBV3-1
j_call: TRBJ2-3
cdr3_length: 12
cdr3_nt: TGTGCCAGCAGCCAAGTCCTAGGTACGCAGTATTTT
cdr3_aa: CASSQVLGTQYF

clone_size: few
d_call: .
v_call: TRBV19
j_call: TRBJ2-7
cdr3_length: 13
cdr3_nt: TGTGCCAGTAGTATAGCACTGGGCTACGAGCAGTACTTC
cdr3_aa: CASSIALGYEQYF

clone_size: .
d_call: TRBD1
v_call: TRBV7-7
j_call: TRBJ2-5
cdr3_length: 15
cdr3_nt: TGTGCCAGCAGCTACCCGGGACAGGGTGGAGAGACCCAGTACTTC
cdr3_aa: CASSYPGQGGETQYF

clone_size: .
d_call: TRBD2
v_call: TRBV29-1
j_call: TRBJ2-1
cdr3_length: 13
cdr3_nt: TGCAGCGTTGTCCTAGCGGGGGTCCATGAGCAGTTCTTC
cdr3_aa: CSVVLAGVHEQFF

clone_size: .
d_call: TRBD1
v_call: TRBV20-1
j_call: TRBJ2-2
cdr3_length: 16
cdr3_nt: TGCAGTGCTAGAGATCCGCAGGGGGCCAGTGACGGGGAGCTGTTTTTT
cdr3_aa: CSARDPQGASDGELFF

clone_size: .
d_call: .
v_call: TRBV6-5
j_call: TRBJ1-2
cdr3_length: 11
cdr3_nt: TGTGCCAGCAGTTCAAACCAGGAGTACACCTTC
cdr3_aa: CASSSNQEYTF

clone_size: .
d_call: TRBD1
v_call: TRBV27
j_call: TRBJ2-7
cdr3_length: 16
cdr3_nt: TGTGCCAGCAGGAGAGACAGGGTCTCGCCCCCCTACGAGCAGTACTTC
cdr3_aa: CASRRDRVSPPYEQYF

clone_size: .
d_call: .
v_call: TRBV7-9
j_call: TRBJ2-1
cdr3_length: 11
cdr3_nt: TGTGCCAGCAGCCTCCAGAATGAGCAGTTCTTC
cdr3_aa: CASSLQNEQFF

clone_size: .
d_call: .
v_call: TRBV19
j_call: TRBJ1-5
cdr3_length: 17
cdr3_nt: TGTGCCAGTAGTATTGGGTCAGCTTCGTATAGCAATCAGCCCCAGCATTTT
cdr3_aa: CASSIGSASYSNQPQHF

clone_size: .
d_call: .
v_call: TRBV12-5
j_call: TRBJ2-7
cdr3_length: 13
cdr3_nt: TGTGCTAGTGGTTTGCCTCCTCTCGGGGAGCAGTACTTC
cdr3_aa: CASGLPPLGEQYF

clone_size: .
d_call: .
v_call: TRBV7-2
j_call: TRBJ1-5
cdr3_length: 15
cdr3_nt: TGTGCCAGCAGCTTTGGTTCCACGGCCAAGGGGCCCCAGCATTTT
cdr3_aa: CASSFGSTAKGPQHF

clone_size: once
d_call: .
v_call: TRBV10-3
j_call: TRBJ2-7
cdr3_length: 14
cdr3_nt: TGTGCCATCAGGGATGACAACGTCGGCTACGAGCAGTACTTC
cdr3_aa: CAIRDDNVGYEQYF

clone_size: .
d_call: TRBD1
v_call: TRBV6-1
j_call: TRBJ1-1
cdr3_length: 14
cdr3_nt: TGTGCCAGCTCCGAGGACAGGGGCGACACTGAAGCTTTCTTT
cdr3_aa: CASSEDRGDTEAFF

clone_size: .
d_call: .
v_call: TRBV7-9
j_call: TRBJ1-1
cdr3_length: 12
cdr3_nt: TGTGCCAGCAGCAAGTGGGGCACTGAAGCTTTCTTT
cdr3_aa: CASSKWGTEAFF

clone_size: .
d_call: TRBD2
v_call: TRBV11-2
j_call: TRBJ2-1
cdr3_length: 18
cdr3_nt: TGTGCCAGCAGCCCCTCAAGACTAGCGGGGGGGAGTTGGGATGAGCAGTTCTTC
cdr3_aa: CASSPSRLAGGSWDEQFF

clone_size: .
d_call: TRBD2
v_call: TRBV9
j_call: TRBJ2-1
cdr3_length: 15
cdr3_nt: TGTGCCAGCAGCGTAGGAACGGGGGGAAGGAATGAGCAGTTCTTC
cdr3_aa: CASSVGTGGRNEQFF

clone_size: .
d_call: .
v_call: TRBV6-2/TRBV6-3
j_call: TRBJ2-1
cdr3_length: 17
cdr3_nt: TGTGCCAGCAGTGCCGTTGACAGGTATCATGGTGTCGATGAGCAGTTCTTC
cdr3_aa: CASSAVDRYHGVDEQFF

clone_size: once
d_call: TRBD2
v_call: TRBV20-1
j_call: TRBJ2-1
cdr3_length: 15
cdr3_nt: TGCAGTGCTAGAGATGCACTAGCGGCCTACAATGAGCAGTTCTTC
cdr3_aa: CSARDALAAYNEQFF

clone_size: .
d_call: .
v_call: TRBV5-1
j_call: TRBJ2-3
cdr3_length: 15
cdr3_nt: TGCGCCAGCAGCTTGGAGCGGCAAATTCCGGATACGCAGTATTTT
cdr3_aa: CASSLERQIPDTQYF

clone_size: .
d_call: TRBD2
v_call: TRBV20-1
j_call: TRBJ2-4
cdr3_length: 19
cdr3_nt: TGCAGTGCTAGTAAGGGGCTAGCGGGGGAGGTTTTAGCCAAAAACATTCAGTACTTC
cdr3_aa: CSASKGLAGEVLAKNIQYF

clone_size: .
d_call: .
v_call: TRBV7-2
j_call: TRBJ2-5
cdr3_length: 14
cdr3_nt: TGTGCCAGCAGCCTCGTCGGCAGTCAAGAGACCCAGTACTTC
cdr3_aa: CASSLVGSQETQYF

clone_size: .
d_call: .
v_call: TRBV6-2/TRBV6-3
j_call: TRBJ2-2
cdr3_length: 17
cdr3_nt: TGTGCCAGCAGTTACTCGCGACAGTTAAGACACACCGGGGAGCTGTTTTTT
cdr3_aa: CASSYSRQLRHTGELFF

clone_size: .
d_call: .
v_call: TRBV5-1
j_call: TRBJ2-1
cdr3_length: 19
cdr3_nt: TGCGCCAGCAGCTTGGTATCAATGAGTAGACCTAGCTCCTACAATGAGCAGTTCTTC
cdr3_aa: CASSLVSMSRPSSYNEQFF

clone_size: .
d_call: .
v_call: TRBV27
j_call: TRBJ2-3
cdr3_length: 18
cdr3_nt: TGTGCCAGCAGTTTATCAGTTCGGAGACTAACTAGCACAGATACGCAGTATTTT
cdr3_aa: CASSLSVRRLTSTDTQYF

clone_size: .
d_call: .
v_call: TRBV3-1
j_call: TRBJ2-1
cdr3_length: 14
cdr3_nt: TGTGCCAGCAGCCAAGACTACAGTAACAATGAGCAGTTCTTC
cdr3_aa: CASSQDYSNNEQFF

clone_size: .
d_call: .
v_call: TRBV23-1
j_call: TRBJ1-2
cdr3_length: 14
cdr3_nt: TGCGCCAGCAGTCCCCGGAAAGGCAACTATGGCTACACCTTC
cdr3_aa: CASSPRKGNYGYTF

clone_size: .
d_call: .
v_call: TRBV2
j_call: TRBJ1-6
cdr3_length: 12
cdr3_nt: TGTGCCAGCAGTGAGGGGGCTGCGGCCCTCCACTTT
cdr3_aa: CASSEGAAALHF

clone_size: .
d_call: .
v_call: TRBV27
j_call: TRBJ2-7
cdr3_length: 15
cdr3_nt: TGTGCCAGCAGTTTGGTTGGCACCTTCAGCTACGAGCAGTACTTC
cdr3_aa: CASSLVGTFSYEQYF

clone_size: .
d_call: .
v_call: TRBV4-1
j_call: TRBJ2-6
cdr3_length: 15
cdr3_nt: TGCGCCAGCAGCCAGGATATCTCTGGGGCCAACGTCCTGACTTTC
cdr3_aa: CASSQDISGANVLTF

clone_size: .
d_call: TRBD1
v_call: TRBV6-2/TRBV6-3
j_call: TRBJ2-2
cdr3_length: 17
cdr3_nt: TGTGCCAGCACCCTCCGGGGACAGGGGGCGAACACCGGGGAGCTGTTTTTT
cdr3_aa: CASTLRGQGANTGELFF

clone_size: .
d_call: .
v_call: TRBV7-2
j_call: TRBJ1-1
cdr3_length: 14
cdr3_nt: TGTGCCAGCAGCTTAGGGTGGGGGAACACTGAAGCTTTCTTT
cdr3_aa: CASSLGWGNTEAFF

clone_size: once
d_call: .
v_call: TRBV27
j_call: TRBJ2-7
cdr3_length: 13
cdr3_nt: TGTGCCAGCAGTTTAGGTAACAGGGATATGCAGTACTTC
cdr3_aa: CASSLGNRDMQYF

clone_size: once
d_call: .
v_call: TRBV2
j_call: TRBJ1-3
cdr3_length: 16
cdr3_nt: TGTGCCACTCTCTGGGACGGCAGGTTGACTGGAAACACCATATATTTT
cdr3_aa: CATLWDGRLTGNTIYF

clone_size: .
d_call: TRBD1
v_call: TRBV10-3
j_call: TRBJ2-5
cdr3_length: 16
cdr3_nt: TGTGCCATCAGTGAGTCGTGGACAGGGACGAAAGAGACCCAGTACTTC
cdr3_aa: CAISESWTGTKETQYF